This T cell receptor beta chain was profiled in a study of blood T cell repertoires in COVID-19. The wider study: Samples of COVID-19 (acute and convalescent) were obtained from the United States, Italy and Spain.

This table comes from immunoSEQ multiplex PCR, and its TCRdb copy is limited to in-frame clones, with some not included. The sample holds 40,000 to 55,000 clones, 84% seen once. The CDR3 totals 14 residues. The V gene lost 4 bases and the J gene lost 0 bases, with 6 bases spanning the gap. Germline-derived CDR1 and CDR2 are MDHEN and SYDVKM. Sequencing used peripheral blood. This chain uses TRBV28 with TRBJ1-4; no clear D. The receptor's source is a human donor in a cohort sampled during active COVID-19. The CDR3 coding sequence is TGTGCCAGCAGTTCGAGATCAACTAATGAAAAACTGTTTTTT. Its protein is CASSSRSTNEKLFF.